This TCR beta chain emerged from a study of control samples from healthy donors and cancer patients. In germline, CDR1 is DFQATT, CDR2 SNEGSKA (reference sequence). Trimming took 3 bases from V and 7 from J, leaving 18 bases between them. The CDR3 contains 14 residues. Profiled with immunoSEQ multiplex PCR; TCRdb holds only in-frame clones, not every one. The table lists some 77,000 clones, roughly 89% of them singletons, with about 7.4% in the top ten. The origin of this receptor is a woman aged 60-75 years in good health. The specimen sequenced was blood. The J gene is TRBJ1-1, the V gene TRBV20-1; D perhaps matches TRBD1 (5 bases). CDR3 in amino acids: CSASWAGLENEAFF. CDR3 DNA: TGCAGTGCTAGTTGGGCAGGGCTTGAGAATGAAGCTTTCTTT.